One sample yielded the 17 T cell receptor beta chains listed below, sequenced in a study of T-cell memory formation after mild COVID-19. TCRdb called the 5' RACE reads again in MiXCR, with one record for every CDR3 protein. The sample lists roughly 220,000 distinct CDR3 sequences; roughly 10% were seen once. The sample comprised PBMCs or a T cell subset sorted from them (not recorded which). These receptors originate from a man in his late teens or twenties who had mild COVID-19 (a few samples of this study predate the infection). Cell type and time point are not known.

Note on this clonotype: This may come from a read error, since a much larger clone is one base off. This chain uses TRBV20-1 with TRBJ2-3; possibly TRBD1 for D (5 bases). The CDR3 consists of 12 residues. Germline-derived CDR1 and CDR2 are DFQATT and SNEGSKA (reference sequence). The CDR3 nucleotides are TGCAGCCCCTGGGGCCCCACAGATACGCAGTATTTT. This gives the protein CSPWGPTDTQYF.

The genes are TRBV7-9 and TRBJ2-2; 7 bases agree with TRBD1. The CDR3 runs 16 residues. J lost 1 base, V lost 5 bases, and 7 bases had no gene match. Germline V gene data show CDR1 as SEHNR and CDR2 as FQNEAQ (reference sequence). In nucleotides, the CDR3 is TGTGCCAGCAGCCTAAGGGGACAGCTGAACACCGGGGAGCTGTTTTTT. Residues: CASSLRGQLNTGELFF.

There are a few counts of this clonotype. CDR3 sequence: CASSGGTSGLTGELFF. Written as DNA, the CDR3 is TGTGCCAGCAGCGGAGGGACTAGCGGACTCACCGGGGAGCTGTTTTTT. The chain recombines TRBV7-9 with TRBJ2-2; the match to TRBD2 covers 11 bases. Germline-derived CDR1 and CDR2 are SEHNR and FQNEAQ (reference sequence). V shed 5 bases and J 4 bases; nucleotides not matched to a gene: 6. The CDR3 consists of 16 residues.

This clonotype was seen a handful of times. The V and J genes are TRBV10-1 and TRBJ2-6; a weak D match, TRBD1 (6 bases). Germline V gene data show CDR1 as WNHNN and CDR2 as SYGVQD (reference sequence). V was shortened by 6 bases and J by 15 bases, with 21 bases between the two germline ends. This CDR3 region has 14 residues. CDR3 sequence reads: CASSGRAGEQALTF. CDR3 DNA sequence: TGCGCCAGCAGCGGTAGGGCAGGGGAACAGGCCCTGACTTTC.

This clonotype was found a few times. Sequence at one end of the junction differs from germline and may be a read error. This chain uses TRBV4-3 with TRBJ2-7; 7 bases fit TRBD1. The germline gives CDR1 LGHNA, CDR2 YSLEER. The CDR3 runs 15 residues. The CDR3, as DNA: TGCGCCATCAGCCAAGACGGGCAGGGGGAGATCGAGCAGTACTTC. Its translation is CAISQDGQGEIEQYF.

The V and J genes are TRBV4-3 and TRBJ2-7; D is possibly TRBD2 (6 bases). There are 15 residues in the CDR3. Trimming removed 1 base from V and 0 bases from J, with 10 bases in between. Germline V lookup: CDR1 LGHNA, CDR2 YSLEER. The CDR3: CASSQAGGTSYEQYF. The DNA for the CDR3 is TGCGCCAGCAGCCAAGCTGGGGGGACCTCCTACGAGCAGTACTTC.

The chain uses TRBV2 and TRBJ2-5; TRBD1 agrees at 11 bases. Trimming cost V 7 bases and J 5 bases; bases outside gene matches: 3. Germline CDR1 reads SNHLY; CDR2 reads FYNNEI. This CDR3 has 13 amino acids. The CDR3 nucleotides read TGTGCCAGCACCCGGGACAGGGGGGAGACCCAGTACTTC. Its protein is CASTRDRGETQYF.

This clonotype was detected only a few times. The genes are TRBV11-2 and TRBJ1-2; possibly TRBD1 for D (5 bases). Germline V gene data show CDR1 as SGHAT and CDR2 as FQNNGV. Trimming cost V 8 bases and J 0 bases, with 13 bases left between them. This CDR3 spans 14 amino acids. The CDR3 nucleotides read TGTGCCAGCGGCCCCGGGGGGACTAACTATGGCTACACCTTC. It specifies CASGPGGTNYGYTF.

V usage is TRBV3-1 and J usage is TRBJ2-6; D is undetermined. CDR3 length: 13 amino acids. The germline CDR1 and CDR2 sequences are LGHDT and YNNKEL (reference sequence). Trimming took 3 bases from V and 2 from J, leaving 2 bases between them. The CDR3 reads CASSHTGANVLTF. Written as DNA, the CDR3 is TGTGCCAGCAGCCATACTGGGGCCAACGTCCTGACTTTC.

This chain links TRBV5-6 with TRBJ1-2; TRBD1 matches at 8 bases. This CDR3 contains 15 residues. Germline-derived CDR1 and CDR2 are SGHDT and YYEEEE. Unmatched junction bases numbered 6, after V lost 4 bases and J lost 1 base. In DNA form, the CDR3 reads TGTGCCAGCAGCATGACAGGGGACCTTAACTATGGCTACACCTTC. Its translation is CASSMTGDLNYGYTF. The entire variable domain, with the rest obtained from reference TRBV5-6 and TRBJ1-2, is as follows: DAGVTQSPTHLIKTRGQQVTLRCSPKSGHDTVSWYQQALGQGPQFIFQYYEEEERQRGNFPDRFSGHQFPNYSSELNVNALLLGDSALYLCASSMTGDLNYGYTFGSGTRLTVV.

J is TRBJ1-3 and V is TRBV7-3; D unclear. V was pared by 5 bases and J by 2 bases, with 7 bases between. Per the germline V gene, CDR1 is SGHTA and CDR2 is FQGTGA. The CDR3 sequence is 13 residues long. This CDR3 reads CASSIDTGNTIYF. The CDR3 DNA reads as TGTGCCAGCAGCATCGACACTGGAAACACCATATATTTT.

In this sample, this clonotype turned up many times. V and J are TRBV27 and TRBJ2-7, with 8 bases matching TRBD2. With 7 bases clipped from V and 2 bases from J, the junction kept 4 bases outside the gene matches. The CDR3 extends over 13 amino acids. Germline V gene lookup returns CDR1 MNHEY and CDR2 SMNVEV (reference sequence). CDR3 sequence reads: CASKTGGTYEQYF. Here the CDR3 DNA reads TGTGCCAGCAAGACGGGGGGGACCTACGAGCAGTACTTC.

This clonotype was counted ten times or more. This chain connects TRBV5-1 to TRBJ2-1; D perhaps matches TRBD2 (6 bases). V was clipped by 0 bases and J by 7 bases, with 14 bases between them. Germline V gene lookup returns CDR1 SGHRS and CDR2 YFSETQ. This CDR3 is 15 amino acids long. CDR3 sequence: CASSLVPRGGNEQFF. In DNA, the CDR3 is TGCGCCAGCAGCTTGGTCCCGCGGGGAGGTAATGAGCAGTTCTTC.

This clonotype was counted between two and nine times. CDR3 sequence: CASSRQGIYTEAFF. The CDR3 nucleotides read TGTGCCAGCAGCCGACAGGGTATTTACACTGAAGCTTTCTTT. The chain carries TRBV7-9 and TRBJ1-1, with TRBD1 matching over 7 bases. The CDR3 has 14 residues. Germline V CDR1 and CDR2: SEHNR, FQNEAQ (reference sequence). V lost 5 bases and J lost 3; bases outside the gene matches: 6.

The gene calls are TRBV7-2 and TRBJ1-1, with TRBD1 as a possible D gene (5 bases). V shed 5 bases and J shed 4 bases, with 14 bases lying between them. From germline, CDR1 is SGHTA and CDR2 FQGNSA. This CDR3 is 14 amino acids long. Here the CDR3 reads CASSLRRGGTEAFF. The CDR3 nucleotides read TGTGCCAGCAGCCTCCGGCGCGGGGGCACTGAAGCTTTCTTT.

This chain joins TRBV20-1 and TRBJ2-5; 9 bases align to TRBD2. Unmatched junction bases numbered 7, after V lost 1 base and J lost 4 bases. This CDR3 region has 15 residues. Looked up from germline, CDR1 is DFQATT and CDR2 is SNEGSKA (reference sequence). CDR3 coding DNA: TGCAGTGCTAGAGGCCCCGCGGGGGGGCCAGAGACCCAGTACTTC. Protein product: CSARGPAGGPETQYF.

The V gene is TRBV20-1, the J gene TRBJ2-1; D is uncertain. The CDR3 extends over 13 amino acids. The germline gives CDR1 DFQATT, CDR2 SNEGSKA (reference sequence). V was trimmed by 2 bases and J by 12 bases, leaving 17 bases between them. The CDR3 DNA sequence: TGCAGTGCTAGAAGGGTCTCCCAAGCGAGGCAGTTCTTC. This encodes CSARRVSQARQFF.